One and the same sample provided the 17 T cell receptor beta chains below, sequenced in a study of Ad26.COV2.S vaccination and SARS-CoV-2 variants (dated by TCRdb to 2020 to 2022). The library was made by the immunoSEQ multiplex PCR assay. The clones in this table, taken by TCRdb from immuneACCESS, are in-frame only. Not every clone is retained; where verified, under half of the shortfall comes from an unresolved V gene, and the cause of the rest is unknown. The sample contains a few hundred thousand clones, approximately 91% of them found a single time. The ten largest account for 1.5% to 2% of the sample. Taken with the paper, the label for treatment or condition translates to: around 19 received Ad26.COV2.S at low or high dose, single or two shots; about 5 received placebo; per-sample allocation not given. Repertoires of vaccine and placebo recipients were sequenced from samples collected on day 63 after the first injection.

Material: peripheral blood, obtained in a trial of Ad26.COV2.S vaccine versus placebo. These receptors were obtained from a person between 18 and 65 years old who received the Ad26.COV2.S COVID-19 vaccine or a placebo.

The gene calls are TRBV7-9 and TRBJ1-2; D remains unclear. The CDR3 has 13 residues. Germline V CDR1 and CDR2: SEHNR, FQNEAQ (reference sequence). Trimming took 6 bases from V and 2 from J, leaving 10 bases between them. The CDR3 DNA reads as TGTGCCAGCAGTTTTCAGCAGAACTATGGCTACACCTTC. This sequence encodes CASSFQQNYGYTF.

The chain couples TRBV27 to TRBJ2-7; 10 bases are shared with TRBD2. V lost 9 bases and J lost 4; bases outside the gene matches: 6. This CDR3 is built from 13 residues. The germline CDR1 and CDR2 sequences are MNHEY and SMNVEV (reference sequence). The CDR3 coding sequence is TGTGCCAGTAGGCGGACTAGCGGTTACGAGCAGTACTTC. Amino acid sequence: CASRRTSGYEQYF.

The chain has TRBV29-1 and TRBJ2-1; a weak D match, TRBD2 (5 bases). CDR1 and CDR2 (germline): SQVTM, ANQGSEA. Trimming removed 5 bases at V and 5 bases at J, with 10 bases between. This CDR3 has 12 amino acids. The CDR3 sequence is CSVRTGDNEQFF. The CDR3 nucleotides read TGCAGCGTTAGGACTGGGGACAATGAGCAGTTCTTC.

This clone was seen a single time. This rearrangement joins TRBV9 to TRBJ1-5; D gene unclear. Trimming removed 4 bases at V and 0 bases at J, with 11 bases between. This CDR3 has 15 amino acids. Germline lookup yields CDR1 SGDLS and CDR2 YYNGEE. The CDR3 reads CASSPSGSSNQPQHF. The CDR3 DNA sequence: TGTGCCAGCAGCCCCTCCGGCAGTAGCAATCAGCCCCAGCATTTT.

Only a few counts were recorded for this clone. The chain employs TRBV11-2 and TRBJ2-1, with 10 bases matching TRBD2. The CDR3 length is 16 residues. J lost 6 bases, V lost 5 bases, and 10 bases had no gene match. Germline V gives CDR1 SGHAT, CDR2 FQNNGV. The CDR3 DNA reads as TGTGCCAGCAGCACCCGTTGGACTAGCGGAATCAATGAGCAGTTCTTC. This gives the protein CASSTRWTSGINEQFF.

The chain joins TRBV19 to TRBJ2-7; D call uncertain. The V end lost 5 bases, the J end lost 0 bases, and 11 bases lay between the germline ends. The CDR3 sequence is 14 residues long. From germline, CDR1 is LNHDA and CDR2 SQIVND (reference sequence). The CDR3 here is CASSRGRTSYEQYF. CDR3 sequence (DNA): TGTGCCAGTAGTCGCGGCCGTACCTCCTACGAGCAGTACTTC.

This chain joins TRBV6-2 or TRBV6-3 and TRBJ2-6, with 12 bases that match TRBD2. Germline V gene sequence: CDR1 MNHEY, CDR2 SVGEGT. Germline trimming cut 5 bases from V and 0 bases from J; bases unmatched to any gene: 8. CDR3 length: 19 amino acids. For the CDR3, the DNA is TGTGCCAGCAGTCCATTGGGACTAGCGGGCTACTCTGGGGCCAACGTCCTGACTTTC. It encodes CASSPLGLAGYSGANVLTF.

The chain links TRBV6-6 to TRBJ1-5; the D is unclear. With 0 bases removed from V and 6 bases from J, the gap between germline ends came to 6 bases. Germline lookup yields CDR1 MNHNY and CDR2 SVGAGI (reference sequence). This CDR3 spans 13 amino acids. CDR3 loop: CASSYSGSQPQHF. The CDR3 region has the DNA TGTGCCAGCAGTTACTCAGGGAGTCAGCCCCAGCATTTT.

The chain employs TRBV28 and TRBJ1-2; the D gene is possibly TRBD1 (6 bases). The CDR3 runs 13 residues. V dropped 5 bases and J dropped 2 bases, with 9 bases sitting between them. From germline, CDR1 is MDHEN and CDR2 SYDVKM. The CDR3 here is CASSPTGNYGYTF. CDR3 DNA: TGTGCCAGCAGTCCAACAGGGAACTATGGCTACACCTTC.

This chain joins TRBV30 and TRBJ2-1; D remains ambiguous. Germline V gene lookup returns CDR1 GTSNPN and CDR2 SVGIG (reference sequence). Trimming took 1 base from V and 3 from J, leaving 13 bases between them. The CDR3 has 15 amino acids. CDR3 sequence reads: CAWSGGEANYNEQFF. CDR3 sequence (DNA): TGTGCCTGGAGTGGCGGAGAGGCCAACTACAATGAGCAGTTCTTC.

The genes are TRBV3-1 (or the pseudogene TRBV3-2) and TRBJ2-7; 14 bases line up with TRBD2. The CDR3 totals 18 residues. The germline gives CDR1 LGHDT, CDR2 YNNKEL (reference sequence). V dropped 5 bases and J dropped 3; count of bases not matched to a gene: 12. The CDR3 nucleotides read TGTGCCAGCAGCGGACGACGTACCGGGACTAGCGGGAGCTACGAGCAGTACTTC. Residues: CASSGRRTGTSGSYEQYF.

Comments on this clone: The sample contains more than one DNA sequence encoding this CDR3. The V and J genes are TRBV24-1 and TRBJ2-1; D possibly corresponds to TRBD1 (6 bases). Per germline, CDR1 KGHDR and CDR2 SFDVKD. V lost 5 bases and J lost 6, with 10 bases in between. This CDR3 is built from 13 residues. CDR3 in amino acids: CATSGPGANEQFF. In nucleotides, the CDR3 is TGTGCCACCAGTGGTCCAGGGGCCAATGAGCAGTTCTTC.

The rearrangement joins TRBV28 to TRBJ2-7; 11 bases align to TRBD2. The CDR3 runs 15 residues. J lost 7 bases, V lost 5 bases, and 10 bases had no gene match. Germline V gene sequence: CDR1 MDHEN, CDR2 SYDVKM. The CDR3 spells CASSVLAGGRSEQYF. The CDR3 DNA sequence: TGTGCCAGCAGTGTCCTAGCGGGAGGTAGAAGTGAGCAGTACTTC.

This clone was seen once. The rearrangement links TRBV30 to TRBJ1-6; D not certain. Germline-derived CDR1 and CDR2 are GTSNPN and SVGIG (reference sequence). The length of the CDR3 is 14 residues. Trimming left V 1 base short and J 7 bases short, with 11 bases between. Here the CDR3 reads CAWSDEGWNSPLHF. CDR3 coding DNA: TGTGCCTGGAGTGACGAGGGTTGGAATTCACCCCTCCACTTT.

This chain links TRBV7-8 with TRBJ1-1; TRBD1 might be the D (5 bases). Between the trimmed V and J ends, which lost 6 bases and 2 bases, there was a span of 13 bases. The germline gives CDR1 SGHVS, CDR2 FQNEAQ. The CDR3 loop spans 14 amino acids. The CDR3, as DNA: TGTGCCAGCAGGGGGGTGACCTTAAACACTGAAGCTTTCTTT. Translated, it gives CASRGVTLNTEAFF.

CDR3 DNA: TGTGCCAGCTCACCACAGGGGCTGAACACTGAAGCTTTCTTT. Amino acids: CASSPQGLNTEAFF. This chain joins TRBV18 and TRBJ1-1; TRBD1 might be the D (5 bases). This CDR3 spans 14 amino acids. Germline V CDR1 and CDR2: KGHSH, LQKENI. Trimming took 1 base from V and 0 from J, leaving 6 bases between them.

The rearrangement links TRBV10-3 to TRBJ2-3, with 9 bases matching TRBD1. With 2 bases clipped from V and 4 bases from J, the junction kept 4 bases outside the gene matches. From germline, CDR1 is ENHRY and CDR2 SYGVKD. CDR3 length equals 15 residues. In DNA, the CDR3 is TGTGCCATCAGTGAGACAGGGGGCGAAGCAGATACGCAGTATTTT. Translation gives CAISETGGEADTQYF.